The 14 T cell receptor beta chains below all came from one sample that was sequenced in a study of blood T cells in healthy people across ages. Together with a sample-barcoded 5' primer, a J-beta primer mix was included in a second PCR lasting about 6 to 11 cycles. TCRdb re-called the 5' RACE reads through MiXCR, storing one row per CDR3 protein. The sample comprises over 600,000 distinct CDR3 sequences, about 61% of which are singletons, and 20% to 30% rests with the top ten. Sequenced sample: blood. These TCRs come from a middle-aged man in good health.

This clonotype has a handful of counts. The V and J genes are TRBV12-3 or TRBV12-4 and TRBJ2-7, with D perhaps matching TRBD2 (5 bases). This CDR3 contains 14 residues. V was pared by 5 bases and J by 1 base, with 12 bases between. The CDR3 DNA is TGTGCCAGCAGTCCCGATCCGGGGTCCTACGAGCAGTACTTC. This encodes CASSPDPGSYEQYF.

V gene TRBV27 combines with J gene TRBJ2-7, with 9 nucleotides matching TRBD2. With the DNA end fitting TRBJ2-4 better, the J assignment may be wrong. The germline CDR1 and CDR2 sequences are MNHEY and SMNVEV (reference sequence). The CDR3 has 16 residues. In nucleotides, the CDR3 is TGTGCCAGCAGTTTTATTGGGGCTAGCGGGATGAACATTCAGTACTTC. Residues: CASSFIGASGMNIQYF.

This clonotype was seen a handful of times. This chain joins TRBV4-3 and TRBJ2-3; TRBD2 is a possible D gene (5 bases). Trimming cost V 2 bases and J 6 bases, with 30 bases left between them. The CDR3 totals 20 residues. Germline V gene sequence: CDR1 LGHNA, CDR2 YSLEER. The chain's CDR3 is CASSQKSVGSTRGSSDTQYF. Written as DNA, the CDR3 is TGCGCCAGCAGCCAAAAAAGCGTGGGCAGTACACGGGGTTCGTCTGATACGCAGTATTTT.

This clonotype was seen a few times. The CDR3 is CASSYSTRGGNQPQHF. The CDR3 coding sequence is TGTGCCAGCAGTTACTCTACTAGAGGGGGCAATCAGCCCCAGCATTTT. The V and J genes are TRBV6-2 or TRBV6-3 and TRBJ1-5; D may be TRBD1 (5 bases). The CDR3 has 16 amino acids. Germline CDR1 MNHEY, CDR2 SVGEGT. V was pared by 0 bases and J by 2 bases, with 11 bases between.

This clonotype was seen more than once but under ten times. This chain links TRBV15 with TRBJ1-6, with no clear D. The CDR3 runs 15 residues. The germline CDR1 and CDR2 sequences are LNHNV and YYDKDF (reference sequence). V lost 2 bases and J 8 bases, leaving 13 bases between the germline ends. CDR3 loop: CATSRQTGDDSPLHF. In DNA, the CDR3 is TGTGCCACCAGCAGACAGACGGGAGACGATTCACCCCTCCACTTT.

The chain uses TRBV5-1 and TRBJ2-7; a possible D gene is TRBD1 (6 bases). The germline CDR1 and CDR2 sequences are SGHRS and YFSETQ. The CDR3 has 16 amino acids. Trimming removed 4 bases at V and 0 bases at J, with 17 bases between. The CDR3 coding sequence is TGCGCCAGCAGCCCCCGCCAGAGGGGGATCTCCTACGAGCAGTACTTC. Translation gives CASSPRQRGISYEQYF.

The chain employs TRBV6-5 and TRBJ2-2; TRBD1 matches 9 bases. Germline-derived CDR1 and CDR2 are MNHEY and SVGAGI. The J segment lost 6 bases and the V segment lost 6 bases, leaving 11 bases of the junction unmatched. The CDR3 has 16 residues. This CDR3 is CASRDTGTGRSGELFF. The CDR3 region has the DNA TGTGCCAGCAGGGATACCGGGACAGGGCGGTCCGGGGAGCTGTTTTTT.

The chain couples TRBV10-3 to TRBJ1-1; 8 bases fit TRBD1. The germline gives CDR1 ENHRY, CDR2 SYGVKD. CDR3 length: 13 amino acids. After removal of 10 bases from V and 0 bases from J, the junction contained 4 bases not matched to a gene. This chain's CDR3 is CATRQGLNTEAFF. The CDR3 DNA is TGTGCCACCCGACAGGGGCTGAACACTGAAGCTTTCTTT.

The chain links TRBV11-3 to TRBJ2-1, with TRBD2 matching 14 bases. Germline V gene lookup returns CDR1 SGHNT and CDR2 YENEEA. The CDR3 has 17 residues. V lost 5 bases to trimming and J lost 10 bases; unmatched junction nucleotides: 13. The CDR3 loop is CASSPVPGLAGVNEQFF. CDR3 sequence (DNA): TGTGCCAGCAGCCCTGTTCCGGGACTAGCGGGAGTAAACGAGCAGTTCTTC. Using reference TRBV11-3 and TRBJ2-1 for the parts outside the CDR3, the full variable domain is EAGVVQSPRYKIIEKKQPVAFWCNPISGHNTLYWYLQNLGQGPELLIRYENEEAVDDSQLPKDRFSAERLKGVDSTLKIQPAELGDSAVYLCASSPVPGLAGVNEQFFGPGTRLTVL.

The CDR3 sequence is CASSEGTSGTYEQYF. The DNA of the CDR3 is TGTGCCAGCAGTGAGGGGACTAGCGGGACCTACGAGCAGTACTTC. This sequence joins TRBV6-1 and TRBJ2-5, with 13 bases identical to TRBD2. The assigned J gene may be wrong: the sequence end matches TRBJ2-7 better. CDR3 length: 15 amino acids. The germline CDR1 and CDR2 sequences are MNHNS and SASEGT.

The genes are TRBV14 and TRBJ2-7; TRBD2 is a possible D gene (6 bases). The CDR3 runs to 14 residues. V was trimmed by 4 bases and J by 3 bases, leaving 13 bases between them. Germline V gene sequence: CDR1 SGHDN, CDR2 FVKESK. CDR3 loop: CASSLGGKNYEQYF. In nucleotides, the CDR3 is TGTGCCAGCAGCCTTGGGGGGAAGAACTACGAGCAGTACTTC.

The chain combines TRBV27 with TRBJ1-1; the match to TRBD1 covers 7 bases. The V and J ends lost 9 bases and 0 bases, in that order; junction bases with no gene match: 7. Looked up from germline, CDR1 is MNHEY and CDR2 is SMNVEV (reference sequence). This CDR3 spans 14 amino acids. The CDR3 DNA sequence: TGTGCCAGGGAACCAGGACAGGTGAACACTGAAGCTTTCTTT. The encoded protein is CAREPGQVNTEAFF.

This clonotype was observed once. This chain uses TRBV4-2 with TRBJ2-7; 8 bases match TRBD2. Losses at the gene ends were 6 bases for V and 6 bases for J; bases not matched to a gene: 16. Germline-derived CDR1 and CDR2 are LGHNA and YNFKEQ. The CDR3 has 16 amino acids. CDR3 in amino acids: CASSPRSGSGISEQYF. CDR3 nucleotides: TGTGCCAGCAGTCCTAGATCGGGTAGCGGGATTTCCGAGCAGTACTTC.

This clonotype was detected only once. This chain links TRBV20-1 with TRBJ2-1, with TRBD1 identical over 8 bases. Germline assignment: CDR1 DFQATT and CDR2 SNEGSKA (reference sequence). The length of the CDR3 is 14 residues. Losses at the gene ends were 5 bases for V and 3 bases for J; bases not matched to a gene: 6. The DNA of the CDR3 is TGCAGTGCTTCGACAGGGGACGACTACAATGAGCAGTTCTTC. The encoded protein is CSASTGDDYNEQFF.